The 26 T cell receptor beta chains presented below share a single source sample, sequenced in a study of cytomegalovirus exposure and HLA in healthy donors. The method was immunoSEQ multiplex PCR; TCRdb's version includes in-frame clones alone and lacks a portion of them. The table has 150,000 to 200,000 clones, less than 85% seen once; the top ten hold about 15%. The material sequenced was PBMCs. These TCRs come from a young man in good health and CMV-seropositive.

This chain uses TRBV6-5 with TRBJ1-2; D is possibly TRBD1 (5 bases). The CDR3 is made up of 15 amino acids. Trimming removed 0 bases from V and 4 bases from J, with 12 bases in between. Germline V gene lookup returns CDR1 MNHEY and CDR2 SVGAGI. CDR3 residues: CASSYSTGGVYGYTF. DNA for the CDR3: TGTGCCAGCAGTTACTCGACGGGGGGGGTCTATGGCTACACCTTC.

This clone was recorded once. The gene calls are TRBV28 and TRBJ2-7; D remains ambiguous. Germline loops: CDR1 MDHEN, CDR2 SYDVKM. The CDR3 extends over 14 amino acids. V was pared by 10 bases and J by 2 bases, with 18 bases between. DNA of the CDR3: TGTGCCAACTCCCGAGGCTCTCCCCCCTACGAGCAGTACTTC. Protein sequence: CANSRGSPPYEQYF.

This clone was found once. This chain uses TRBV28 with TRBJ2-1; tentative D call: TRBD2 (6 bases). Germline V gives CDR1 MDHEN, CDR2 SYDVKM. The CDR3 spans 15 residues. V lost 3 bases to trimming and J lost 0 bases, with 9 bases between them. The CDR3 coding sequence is TGTGCCAGCAGTTTCACCGGGAGCTCCTACAATGAGCAGTTCTTC. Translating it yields CASSFTGSSYNEQFF.

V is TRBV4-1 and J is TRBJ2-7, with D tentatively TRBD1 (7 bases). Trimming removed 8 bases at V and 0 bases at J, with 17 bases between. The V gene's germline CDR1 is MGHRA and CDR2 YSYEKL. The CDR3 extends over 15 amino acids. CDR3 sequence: CASSFQGGNSYEQYF. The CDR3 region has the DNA TGCGCCAGCTCCTTCCAGGGGGGCAACTCCTACGAGCAGTACTTC.

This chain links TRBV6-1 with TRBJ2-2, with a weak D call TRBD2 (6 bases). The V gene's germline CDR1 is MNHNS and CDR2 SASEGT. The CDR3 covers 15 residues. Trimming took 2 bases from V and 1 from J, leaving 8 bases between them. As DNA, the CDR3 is TGTGCCAGCAGTGAACTGGGACTGAACACCGGGGAGCTGTTTTTT. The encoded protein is CASSELGLNTGELFF.

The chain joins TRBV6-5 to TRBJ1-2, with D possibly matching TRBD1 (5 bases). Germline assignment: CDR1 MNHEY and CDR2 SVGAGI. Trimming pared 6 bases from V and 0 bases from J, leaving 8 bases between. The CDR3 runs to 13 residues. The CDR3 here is CASRGGPNYGYTF. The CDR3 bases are TGTGCCAGCAGGGGGGGACCTAACTATGGCTACACCTTC.

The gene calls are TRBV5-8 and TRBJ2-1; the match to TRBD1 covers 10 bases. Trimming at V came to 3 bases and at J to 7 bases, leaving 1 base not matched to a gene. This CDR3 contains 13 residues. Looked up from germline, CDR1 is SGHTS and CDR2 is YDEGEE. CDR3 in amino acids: CASSWTGGNEQFF. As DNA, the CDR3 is TGTGCCAGCAGCTGGACAGGGGGAAATGAGCAGTTCTTC.

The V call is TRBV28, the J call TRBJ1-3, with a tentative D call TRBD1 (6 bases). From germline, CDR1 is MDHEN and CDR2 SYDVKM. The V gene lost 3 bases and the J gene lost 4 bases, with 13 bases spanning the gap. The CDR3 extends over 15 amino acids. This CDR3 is CASSFGTQVGNTIYF. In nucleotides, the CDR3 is TGTGCCAGCAGTTTTGGGACACAGGTCGGAAACACCATATATTTT.

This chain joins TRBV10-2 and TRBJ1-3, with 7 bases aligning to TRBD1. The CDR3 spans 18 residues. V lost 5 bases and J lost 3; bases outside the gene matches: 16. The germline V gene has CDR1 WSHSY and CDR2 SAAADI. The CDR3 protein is CASSSYTAGTADGNTIYF. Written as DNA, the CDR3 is TGCGCCAGCAGTTCCTACACAGCCGGGACAGCCGATGGAAACACCATATATTTT.

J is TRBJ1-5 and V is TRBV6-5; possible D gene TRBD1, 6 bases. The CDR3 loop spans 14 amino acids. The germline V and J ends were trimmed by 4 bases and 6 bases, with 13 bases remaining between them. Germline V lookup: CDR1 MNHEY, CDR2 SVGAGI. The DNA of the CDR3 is TGTGCCAGCAGTTTTCGCCAGGGGACTCAGCCCCAGCATTTT. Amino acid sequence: CASSFRQGTQPQHF.

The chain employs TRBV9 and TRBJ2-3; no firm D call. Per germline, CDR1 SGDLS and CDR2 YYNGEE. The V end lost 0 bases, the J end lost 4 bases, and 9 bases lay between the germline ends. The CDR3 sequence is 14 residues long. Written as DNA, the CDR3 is TGTGCCAGCAGCGTAGGAACAGTTGCAGATACGCAGTATTTT. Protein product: CASSVGTVADTQYF.

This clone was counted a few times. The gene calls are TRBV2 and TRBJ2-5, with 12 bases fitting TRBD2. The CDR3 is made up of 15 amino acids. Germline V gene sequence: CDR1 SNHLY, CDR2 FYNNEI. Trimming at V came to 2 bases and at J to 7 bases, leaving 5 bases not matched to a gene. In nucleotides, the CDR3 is TGTGCCAGCAGTGAACTAGCGGGGGGGCGGGGGACCCAGTACTTC. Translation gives CASSELAGGRGTQYF. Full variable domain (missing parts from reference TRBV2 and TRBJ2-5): EPEVTQTPSHQVTQMGQEVILRCVPISNHLYFYWYRQILGQKVEFLVSFYNNEISEKSEIFDDQFSVERPDGSNFTLKIRSTKLEDSAMYFCASSELAGGRGTQYFGPGTRLLVL.

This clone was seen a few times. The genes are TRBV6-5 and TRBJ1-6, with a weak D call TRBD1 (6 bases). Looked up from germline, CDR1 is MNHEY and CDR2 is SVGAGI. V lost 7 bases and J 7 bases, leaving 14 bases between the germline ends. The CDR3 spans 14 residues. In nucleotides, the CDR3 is TGTGCCAGCACCTCCCCAACAGGGAATTCACCCCTCCACTTT. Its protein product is CASTSPTGNSPLHF.

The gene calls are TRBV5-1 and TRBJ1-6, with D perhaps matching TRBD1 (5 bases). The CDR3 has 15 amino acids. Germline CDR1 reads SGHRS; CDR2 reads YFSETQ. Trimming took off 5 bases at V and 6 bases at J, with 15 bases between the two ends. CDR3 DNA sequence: TGCGCCAGCAGTCCGGGTGGGCAGGGTAATTCACCCCTCCACTTT. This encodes CASSPGGQGNSPLHF.

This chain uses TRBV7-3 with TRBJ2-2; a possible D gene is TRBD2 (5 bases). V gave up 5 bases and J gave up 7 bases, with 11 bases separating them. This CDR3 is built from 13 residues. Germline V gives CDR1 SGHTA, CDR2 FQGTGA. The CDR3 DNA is TGTGCCAGCAGCCCATTCGGGAACGGGGAGCTGTTTTTT. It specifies CASSPFGNGELFF.

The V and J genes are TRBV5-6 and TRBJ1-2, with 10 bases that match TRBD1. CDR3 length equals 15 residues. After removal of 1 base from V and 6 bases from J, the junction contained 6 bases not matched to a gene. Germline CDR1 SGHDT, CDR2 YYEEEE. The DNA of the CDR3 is TGTGCCAGCAGCTTGTGGGGACAGGGGTACCATGGCTACACCTTC. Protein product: CASSLWGQGYHGYTF. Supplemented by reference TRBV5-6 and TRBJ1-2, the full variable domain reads DAGVTQSPTHLIKTRGQQVTLRCSPKSGHDTVSWYQQALGQGPQFIFQYYEEEERQRGNFPDRFSGHQFPNYSSELNVNALLLGDSALYLCASSLWGQGYHGYTFGSGTRLTVV.

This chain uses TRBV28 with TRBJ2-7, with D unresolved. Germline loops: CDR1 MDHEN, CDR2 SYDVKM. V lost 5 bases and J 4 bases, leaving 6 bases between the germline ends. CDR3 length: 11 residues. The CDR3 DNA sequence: TGTGCCAGCAGTGTTCTTTACGAGCAGTACTTC. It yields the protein CASSVLYEQYF.

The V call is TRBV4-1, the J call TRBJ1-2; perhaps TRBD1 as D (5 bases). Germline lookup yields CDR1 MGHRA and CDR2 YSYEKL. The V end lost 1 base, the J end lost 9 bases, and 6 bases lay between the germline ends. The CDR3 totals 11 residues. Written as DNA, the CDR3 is TGCGCCAGCAGCCAAGCAGGGAGCTACACCTTC. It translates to CASSQAGSYTF.

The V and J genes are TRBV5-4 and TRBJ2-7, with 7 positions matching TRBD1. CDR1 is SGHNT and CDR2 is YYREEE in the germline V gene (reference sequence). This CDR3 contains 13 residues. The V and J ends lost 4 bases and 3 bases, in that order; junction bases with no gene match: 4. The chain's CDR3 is CASSVGQNYEQYF. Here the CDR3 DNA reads TGTGCCAGCAGCGTGGGACAGAACTACGAGCAGTACTTC.

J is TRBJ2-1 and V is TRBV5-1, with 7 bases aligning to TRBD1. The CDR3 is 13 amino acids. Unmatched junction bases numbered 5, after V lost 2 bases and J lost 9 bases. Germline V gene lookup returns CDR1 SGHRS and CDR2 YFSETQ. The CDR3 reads CASSFTQGSEQFF. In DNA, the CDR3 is TGCGCCAGCAGCTTCACACAGGGGAGTGAGCAGTTCTTC.

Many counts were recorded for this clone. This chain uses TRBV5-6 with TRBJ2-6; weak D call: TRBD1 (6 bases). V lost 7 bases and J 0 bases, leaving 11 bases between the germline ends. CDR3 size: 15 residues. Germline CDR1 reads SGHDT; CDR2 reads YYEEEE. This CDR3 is CASGQGHSGANVLTF. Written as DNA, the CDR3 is TGTGCCAGCGGCCAGGGACACTCTGGGGCCAACGTCCTGACTTTC.

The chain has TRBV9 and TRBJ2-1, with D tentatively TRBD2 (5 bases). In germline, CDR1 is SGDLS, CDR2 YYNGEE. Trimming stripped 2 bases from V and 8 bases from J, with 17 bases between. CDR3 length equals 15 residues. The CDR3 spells CASSVELSSVDEQFF. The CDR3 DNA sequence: TGTGCCAGCAGCGTGGAATTGAGTAGCGTAGATGAGCAGTTCTTC.

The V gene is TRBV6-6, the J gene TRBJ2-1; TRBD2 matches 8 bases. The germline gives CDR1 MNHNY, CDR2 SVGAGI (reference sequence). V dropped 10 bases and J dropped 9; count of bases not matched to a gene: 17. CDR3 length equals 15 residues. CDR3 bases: TGTGCCACCATCCCGTCCGGGACTAGTGGCGGTGAGCAGTTCTTC. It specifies CATIPSGTSGGEQFF.

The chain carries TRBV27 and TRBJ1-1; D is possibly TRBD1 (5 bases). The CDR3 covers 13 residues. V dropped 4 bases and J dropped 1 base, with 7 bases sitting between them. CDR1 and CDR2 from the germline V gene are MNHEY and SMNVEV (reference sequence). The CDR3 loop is CASSSQGNTEAFF. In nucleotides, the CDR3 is TGTGCCAGCAGTTCCCAGGGGAACACTGAAGCTTTCTTT.

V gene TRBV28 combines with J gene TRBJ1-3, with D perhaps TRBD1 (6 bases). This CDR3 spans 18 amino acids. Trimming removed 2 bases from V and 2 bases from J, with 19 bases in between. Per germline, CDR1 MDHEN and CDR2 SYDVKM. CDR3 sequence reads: CASSLPGGQGYTGNTIYF. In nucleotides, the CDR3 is TGTGCCAGCAGTTTACCCGGGGGGCAGGGTTACACTGGAAACACCATATATTTT.

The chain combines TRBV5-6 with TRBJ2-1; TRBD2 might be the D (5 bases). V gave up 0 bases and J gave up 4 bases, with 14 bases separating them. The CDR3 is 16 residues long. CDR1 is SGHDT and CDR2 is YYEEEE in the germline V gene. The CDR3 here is CASSLAASTRYNEQFF. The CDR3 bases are TGTGCCAGCAGCTTGGCGGCTAGCACGCGTTACAATGAGCAGTTCTTC. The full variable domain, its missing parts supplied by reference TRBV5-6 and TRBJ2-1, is DAGVTQSPTHLIKTRGQQVTLRCSPKSGHDTVSWYQQALGQGPQFIFQYYEEEERQRGNFPDRFSGHQFPNYSSELNVNALLLGDSALYLCASSLAASTRYNEQFFGPGTRLTVL.